The 8 T cell receptor beta chains in this list originate from one sample, sequenced in a study of T cell repertoires in cytomegalovirus infection. TCRdb reanalysed the reads using MiXCR and keeps one entry per CDR3 protein. Here the sample spans 150,000 to 200,000 distinct CDR3 sequences, roughly 19% being singletons. The specimen sequenced was PBMCs. These TCRs come from a human donor in good health (CMV status not recorded). Some clones in this sample may be carry-over from other donors' samples.

The V and J genes are TRBV20-1 and TRBJ2-4; perhaps TRBD1 as D (6 bases). V lost 2 bases and J 1 base, leaving 18 bases between the germline ends. The CDR3 totals 17 residues. Germline values: CDR1 DFQATT, CDR2 SNEGSKA (reference sequence). In nucleotides, the CDR3 is TGCAGTGCTAGACCCGGCCCAGGGGCTGGGGCCAAAAACATTCAGTACTTC. Translated, it gives CSARPGPGAGAKNIQYF.

This sequence joins TRBV3-1 and TRBJ2-7; 10 nucleotides align to TRBD2. V lost 4 bases to trimming and J lost 5 bases; unmatched junction nucleotides: 5. The CDR3 extends over 14 amino acids. The germline V gene has CDR1 LGHDT and CDR2 YNNKEL (reference sequence). The CDR3 DNA reads as TGTGCCAGCAGCCGAGCGGGAGGGCCACACGAGCAGTACTTC. This sequence encodes CASSRAGGPHEQYF.

This clonotype was found many times. The CDR3 here is CASTYRQGEDGYEQYF. The CDR3 DNA is TGTGCCAGCACCTACCGACAGGGTGAAGATGGCTACGAGCAGTACTTC. J is TRBJ2-7 and V is TRBV28; 7 nucleotides align to TRBD1. With V trimmed by 7 bases and J by 3 bases, 15 bases remained unmatched. Per the germline V gene, CDR1 is MDHEN and CDR2 is SYDVKM. The CDR3 is 16 amino acids. The whole variable domain, filled in from reference TRBV28 and TRBJ2-7, reads DVKVTQSSRYLVKRTGEKVFLECVQDMDHENMFWYRQDPGLGLRLIYFSYDVKMKEKGDIPEGYSVSREKKERFSLILESASTNQTSMYLCASTYRQGEDGYEQYFGPGTRLTVT.

The chain links TRBV9 to TRBJ2-1; D may be TRBD1 or TRBD2 (6 bases each). V gave up 4 bases and J gave up 5 bases, with 19 bases separating them. Germline V gives CDR1 SGDLS, CDR2 YYNGEE. The CDR3 sequence is 16 residues long. CDR3 region: CASSPEGGGGHNEQFF. The CDR3 DNA sequence: TGTGCCAGCAGCCCAGAGGGGGGAGGAGGCCACAATGAGCAGTTCTTC.

The chain joins TRBV10-2 to TRBJ1-1, with D possibly being TRBD1 (5 bases). The CDR3 consists of 15 residues. The germline V and J ends were trimmed by 8 bases and 0 bases, with 16 bases remaining between them. Looked up from germline, CDR1 is WSHSY and CDR2 is SAAADI. As DNA, the CDR3 is TGCGCCAGCTCCGAGCGGGGCAATATGAACACTGAAGCTTTCTTT. Translation gives CASSERGNMNTEAFF.

This clonotype was counted between two and nine times. The chain employs TRBV4-2 and TRBJ1-2; D call uncertain. CDR3 length: 13 amino acids. Germline V gene lookup returns CDR1 LGHNA and CDR2 YNFKEQ. V dropped 4 bases and J dropped 5 bases, with 11 bases sitting between them. CDR3 in DNA: TGTGCCAGCAGCCCAGCTGAAGCATATGGCTACACCTTC. Amino acids: CASSPAEAYGYTF.

This chain joins TRBV28 and TRBJ2-7, with TRBD2 as a possible D gene (6 bases). The germline gives CDR1 MDHEN, CDR2 SYDVKM. Trimming pared 8 bases from V and 6 bases from J, leaving 20 bases between. This CDR3 spans 14 amino acids. CDR3 in amino acids: CASGIIGGSSEQYF. The CDR3 region has the DNA TGTGCCAGCGGGATTATCGGGGGTTCGAGCGAGCAGTACTTC.

This clonotype occurred a few times. The chain employs TRBV6-6 and TRBJ1-4; D perhaps matches TRBD1 (6 bases). The V end was cut by 4 bases, the J end by 2 bases, with 11 bases between. Germline V gene lookup returns CDR1 MNHNY and CDR2 SVGAGI (reference sequence). The CDR3 is 15 residues long. The CDR3 region has the DNA TGTGCCAGCAGTTCCGACAGGTCGACTAATGAAAAACTGTTTTTT. It translates to CASSSDRSTNEKLFF.